This T cell receptor (beta chain) was recovered during a study of beta chain features in type 1 diabetes (dated by TCRdb to the late 2010s). Notes on the research overall: No differences in mean age, gender distribution, total cell number or subset yield were found between patients and healthy donors. A total of around 100 million sorted cells were examined across all samples, and RNA yield correlated strongly with the number of cells per subset. The study compared the TCRB repertoires of sorted circulating CD4+ T cell subsets in recently diagnosed type 1 diabetes patients with those in matched healthy donors. Regulatory and stem cell-like memory subsets were isolated from only 8 patients and roughly 8 healthy donors, whereas naive and central memory subsets came from all 30 or so donors. What the work shows at the level of the full study, not this receptor alone: Shorter templates might have been favored by PCR, but patient and control samples were amplified and corrected together, so both groups would have been affected equally by any skew. HLA sub-analyses involved small numbers of individuals, so any influence of HLA type on TCRB rearrangement remained unresolved. Because cDNA rather than genomic DNA was sequenced, highly expressing activated cells could have been over-represented, although no difference in activation and CD3 levels was found between groups. A moderate but significant shortening of TCRB CDR3 length was observed in type 1 diabetes patients in all four CD4+ subsets. Patients with type 1 diabetes made fewer insertions and deleted more nucleotides at VDJ recombination sites, implying thymic rearrangement abnormalities. Naive, central memory and regulatory TCRB repertoires appeared more similar among patients than among healthy donors.

Each donor gave one peripheral blood draw, roughly 0.11 L on average, collected into heparinised tubes. Using a panel that included CD45RO, CCR7, CD25, CD127, CD95 and CD27, naive, central memory, regulatory and stem cell-like memory CD4+ T cells were sorted on a BD FACSAria II. All sorted populations exceeded 95% purity. PBMCs were isolated right away by Lymphoprep density gradient centrifugation and were stained directly, without culture. So that batch effects would be minimized, each experiment stained and sorted samples in pairs, pairing one healthy donor with one patient. The CDR3 covers 14 residues, taking in both the cysteine and the phenylalanine. The only DNA kept is the CDR3, 42 bases in frame from the first base. CDR1 and CDR2, per the germline V gene, are SNHLY and FYNNEI. The V end gives up 7 bases and the J end 6 bases, leaving 10 bases in the junction not matched to a gene. The entire isolated RNA was reverse transcribed using the High Capacity cDNA Reverse Transcription Kit, and thus expressed TCRB transcripts were sequenced. Deep immunoSEQ sequencing was performed on naive, central memory and regulatory T cell samples, with an average of roughly 3.3 million total reads per sample. Sorted cells were lysed in RLT buffer and RNA was extracted with DNase-treated RNeasy Micro or Mini kits, depending on cell number. Each cell subset was processed separately to prevent cross-contamination, with patient and healthy donor samples processed together. The immunoSEQ multiplex PCR was used to amplify TCRB sequences from cDNA, yielding 87-bp fragments that span the CDR3 region. The amplicons were sequenced using the Illumina HiSeq platform. Per the original workflow: PCR bias was corrected computationally using synthetic template baselines, and reads within Hamming distance 2 were collapsed, with unmergeable singletons discarded. Reads were aligned against IMGT to assign V, D and J genes, CDR3 length and insertions or deletions at six rearrangement sites. Clonotype counts were normalized to sorted cell number within each subset before computing true diversity and Gini coefficients with the tcR R package. Repertoire sharing was quantified using the overlap coefficient calculated on TCRB nucleotide sequences. As a proxy for the pre-selection repertoire, out-of-frame TCRB sequences from naive cells were analyzed. This is the immuneACCESS table as TCRdb keeps it, with only in-frame sequences that have V and J called. A part of the clones is gone; compared with another copy, unresolved V genes explain less than half, and the rest is unexplained. From that table come the V and J calls and clone size; the DNA was used to work out D and trimming. This sample gives about 710,000 clones in total; over 12% of them show up just once. Jointly, the top ten make up just under 0.04% of the sample.

On this clone: It lacks a known antigen. Per-base qualities were not stored, and no clone one base away is much larger.

This chain joins TRBV2 to TRBJ1-1, with 8 junctional bases fitting TRBD1. Sample: naive CD4+ T cells from blood. The meaning of the sample's cell subset or site label: true naive CD4+ T cells. This TCR was sampled from a man younger than 35 with type 1 diabetes. The nucleotides are TGTGCCAGCACCAGAGGACAGGGATGGGCTGAAGCTTTCTTT. Its translation reads: CASTRGQGWAEAFF.